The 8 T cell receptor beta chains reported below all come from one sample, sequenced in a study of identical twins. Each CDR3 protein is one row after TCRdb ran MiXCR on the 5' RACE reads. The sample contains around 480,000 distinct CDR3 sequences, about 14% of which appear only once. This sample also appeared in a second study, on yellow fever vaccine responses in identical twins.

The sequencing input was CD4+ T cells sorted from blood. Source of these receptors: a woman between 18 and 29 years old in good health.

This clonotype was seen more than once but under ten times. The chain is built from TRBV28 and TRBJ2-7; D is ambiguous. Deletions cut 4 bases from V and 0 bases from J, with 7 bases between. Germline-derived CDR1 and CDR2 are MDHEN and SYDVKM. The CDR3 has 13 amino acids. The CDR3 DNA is TGTGCCAGCAGTTCTACACCCTCCTACGAGCAGTACTTC. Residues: CASSSTPSYEQYF.

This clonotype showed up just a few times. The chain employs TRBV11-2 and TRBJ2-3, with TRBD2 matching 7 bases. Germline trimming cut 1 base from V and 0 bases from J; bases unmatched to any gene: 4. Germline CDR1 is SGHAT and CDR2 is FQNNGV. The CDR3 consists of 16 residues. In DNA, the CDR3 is TGTGCCAGCAGCTTAGGTAGCGGGTGGAGCACAGATACGCAGTATTTT. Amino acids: CASSLGSGWSTDTQYF.

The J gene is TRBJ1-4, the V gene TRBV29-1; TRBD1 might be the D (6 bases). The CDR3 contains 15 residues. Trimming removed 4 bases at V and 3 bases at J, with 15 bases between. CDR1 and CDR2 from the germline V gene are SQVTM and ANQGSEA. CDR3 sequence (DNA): TGCAGCGTTGCGTCCACAGGGTACGCTAATGAAAAACTGTTTTTT. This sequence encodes CSVASTGYANEKLFF. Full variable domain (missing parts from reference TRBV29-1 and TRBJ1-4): SAVISQKPSRDICQRGTSLTIQCQVDSQVTMMFWYRQQPGQSLTLIATANQGSEATYESGFVIDKFPISRPNLTFSTLTVSNMSPEDSSIYLCSVASTGYANEKLFFGSGTQLSVL.

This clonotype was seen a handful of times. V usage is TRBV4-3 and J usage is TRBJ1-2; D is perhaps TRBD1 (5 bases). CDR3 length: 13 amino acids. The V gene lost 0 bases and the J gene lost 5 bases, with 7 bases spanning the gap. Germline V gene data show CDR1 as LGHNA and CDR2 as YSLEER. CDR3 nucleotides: TGCGCCAGCAGCCAAGATGGGGGTTATGGCTACACCTTC. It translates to CASSQDGGYGYTF.

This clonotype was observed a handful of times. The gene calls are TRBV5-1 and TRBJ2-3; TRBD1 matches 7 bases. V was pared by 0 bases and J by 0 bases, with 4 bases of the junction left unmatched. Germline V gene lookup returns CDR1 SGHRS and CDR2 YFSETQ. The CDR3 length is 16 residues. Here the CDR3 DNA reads TGCGCCAGCAGCTTGGGGGACAGATCTAGCACAGATACGCAGTATTTT. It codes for CASSLGDRSSTDTQYF.

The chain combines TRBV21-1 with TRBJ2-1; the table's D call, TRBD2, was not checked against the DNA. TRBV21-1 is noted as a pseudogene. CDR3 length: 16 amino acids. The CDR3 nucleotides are TGTGCCAGCAGCAAGAATTGGGAGAATCCGATGGATGAGCAGTTCTTC. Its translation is CASSKNWENPMDEQFF.

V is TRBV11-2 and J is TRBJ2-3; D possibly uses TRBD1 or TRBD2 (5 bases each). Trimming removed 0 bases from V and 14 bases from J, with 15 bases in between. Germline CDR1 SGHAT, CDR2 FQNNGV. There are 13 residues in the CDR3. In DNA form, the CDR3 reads TGTGCCAGCAGCTTAGATCTAGGGGACCGGGGGTATTTT. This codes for CASSLDLGDRGYF.

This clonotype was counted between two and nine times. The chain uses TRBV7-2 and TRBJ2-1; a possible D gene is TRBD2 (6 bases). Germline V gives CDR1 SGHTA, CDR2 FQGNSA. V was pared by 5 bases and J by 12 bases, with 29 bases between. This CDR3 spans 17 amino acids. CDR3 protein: CASSPRLGGLFAGGQFF. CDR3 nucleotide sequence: TGTGCCAGCAGCCCCCGATTGGGGGGATTATTCGCAGGTGGGCAGTTCTTC.